A single T cell receptor (beta chain) is shown here with its context. The people who gave samples were healthy Caucasians from Russia, aged roughly 6 to 100. At least 5.5 micrograms of total RNA were extracted per sample. The V and J ends lost 5 bases and 5 bases, in that order; junction bases with no gene match: 9. CDR1 is SGHTA and CDR2 is FQGNSA in the germline V gene. The CDR3 loop spans 15 amino acids. This record comes from a study of blood T cells in healthy people across ages. Primed by a sample-barcoded 5' primer and a J-beta primer mix, a second PCR proceeded for about 7 to 11 cycles. A template-switch adaptor with 12 random nucleotides tagged each cDNA molecule. Each CDR3 protein gets one entry after TCRdb re-called the 5' RACE reads with MiXCR. This table holds fewer than 2,000,000 distinct CDR3 sequences, around 40% found once.

The V call is TRBV7-2, the J call TRBJ2-1, with 7 bases matching TRBD2. The TCR originated in a human donor in good health. The sequenced material came from blood. Written as DNA, the CDR3 is TGTGCCAGCAGCAGCCCACCGGGACTACACAATGAGCAGTTCTTC. It specifies CASSSPPGLHNEQFF.